This is a list of T cell receptor beta chains from one sample in a study of long-term antiretroviral therapy in people with HIV. Some clones are missing from TCRdb's copy, which holds only in-frame ones; the method was immunoSEQ multiplex PCR. The sample lists approximately 30,000 clones; around 83% were seen once. The input for sequencing was unsorted PBMCs, taken 0.4 years after starting antiretroviral therapy. These receptors were collected from a man between 18 and 29 years old with HIV. CDR3s include the opening cysteine and the closing phenylalanine or tryptophan. A D gene is named only where the DNA matches it firmly. Only some rows state a clone size, as once, few, many or a class for expanded clones.

-,TRBV9,-,TRBJ2-5,CASSQGSGLGETQYF,TGTGCCAGCAGTCAGGGCTCGGGGTTGGGGGAGACCCAGTACTTC
-,TRBV27,-,TRBJ2-7,CASSYEGGSSYEQYF,TGTGCCAGCAGTTATGAAGGAGGGAGCTCCTACGAGCAGTACTTC
TRBD1,TRBV27,-,TRBJ1-5,CASSPMGTGGDQPQHF,TGTGCCAGCAGTCCTATGGGGACAGGGGGGGATCAGCCCCAGCATTTT
TRBD1,TRBV5-6,-,TRBJ2-1,CASSLISGTGANEQFF,TGTGCCAGCAGCTTGATTTCCGGGACAGGGGCCAATGAGCAGTTCTTC
-,TRBV4-1,-,TRBJ2-7,CASSQDRSGVLPYEQYF,TGCGCCAGCAGCCAAGATAGGTCCGGGGTCCTGCCCTACGAGCAGTACTTC
-,TRBV6-5,-,TRBJ1-2,CASSYSGTLFYGYTF,TGTGCCAGCAGTTACTCGGGGACATTATTCTATGGCTACACCTTC
-,TRBV27,-,TRBJ1-2,CASWLRGGTGYTF,TGTGCCAGCTGGCTGCGAGGGGGGACCGGCTACACCTTC
TRBD2,TRBV28,-,TRBJ2-5,CASSSPVVAGRETQYF,TGTGCCAGCAGTTCCCCGGTGGTAGCGGGACGAGAGACCCAGTACTTC
TRBD2,TRBV19,-,TRBJ2-3,CASSSSGSFADTQYF,TGTGCCAGTAGTAGTAGCGGGAGTTTTGCAGATACGCAGTATTTT
TRBD1,TRBV5-1,-,TRBJ2-7,CASSRDRVLYEQYF,TGCGCCAGTAGCCGGGACAGGGTCCTCTACGAGCAGTACTTC
-,TRBV5-5,-,TRBJ1-2,CASSFSATWGYTF,TGTGCCAGCAGCTTTTCTGCAACATGGGGCTACACCTTC
-,TRBV9,-,TRBJ2-1,CASSTRVEDNEQFF,TGTGCCAGCAGCACACGCGTGGAGGACAATGAGCAGTTCTTC
-,TRBV27,-,TRBJ1-4,CASSFRGGGEKLFF,TGTGCCAGCAGTTTTCGAGGAGGGGGTGAAAAACTGTTTTTT
TRBD1,TRBV28,-,TRBJ1-1,CASRITGGNTEAFF,TGTGCCAGCAGAATCACAGGGGGCAACACTGAAGCTTTCTTT
-,TRBV19,medium-sized,TRBJ2-1,CASSLGWGGSYNEQFF,TGTGCCAGTAGTCTTGGATGGGGTGGATCCTACAATGAGCAGTTCTTC
-,TRBV19,-,TRBJ1-1,CASSQGRTEAFF,TGTGCCAGTAGTCAGGGTCGGACTGAAGCTTTCTTT
-,TRBV27,once,TRBJ1-1,CASSLFGQLNTEAFF,TGTGCCAGCAGTTTATTCGGACAGTTGAACACTGAAGCTTTCTTT
-,TRBV5-6,-,TRBJ2-2,CASTNGMVDTGELFF,TGTGCCAGCACCAACGGGATGGTTGACACCGGGGAGCTGTTTTTT
TRBD1,TRBV6-5,-,TRBJ1-1,CASIAAGQANTEAFF,TGTGCCAGCATCGCCGCCGGACAGGCGAACACTGAAGCTTTCTTT